The T cell receptor (beta chain) described here comes from a study of T cells in Graves' hyperthyroidism and ophthalmopathy. Per the germline V gene, CDR1 is KGHSY and CDR2 is FQNENV. The CDR3 extends over 15 amino acids. V lost 0 bases and J lost 4, with 12 bases in between. This clonotype came up a few times. What was amplified from RNA transcripts were TCR beta CDR3 regions. Initially, a first-round RT-PCR of the TCR CDR3 employed the HTBI primer set. TCRdb re-called the multiplex PCR reads with MiXCR, one entry per CDR3 protein. Among fewer than 700,000 distinct CDR3 sequences, 17% were seen once, and the ten largest hold approximately 15%.

The V call is TRBV16, the J call TRBJ1-2; TRBD1 might be the D (5 bases). Specimen: blood. The sequence came from a woman aged 18-30 years with Graves' ophthalmopathy. CDR3 amino acids: CASSQSPGGGYGYTF. CDR3 DNA: TGTGCCAGCAGCCAATCTCCCGGTGGGGGCTATGGCTACACCTTC.